The clone carrying this T cell receptor (beta chain) was recorded at least ten times. Its antigen remains unknown. The use of a sample-barcoded 5' primer and a J-beta primer mix characterized a second PCR of about 7 to 12 cycles. CDR3-containing paired-end reads numbering at least 2.5 million came from each sample. Each CDR3 protein is one row after TCRdb ran MiXCR on the 5' RACE reads. The sample yields 590,000 or so distinct CDR3 sequences, approximately 30% seen once. These data originate in a study of blood T cells in healthy people across ages. Findings and limits, study-wide: Any changes in expanded clonotypes were possibly confounded, as donor CMV status remained unknown. Per million T cells, the diversity of TCR beta decreased roughly linearly as age advanced.

Caucasian individuals from Russia who were healthy and aged about 6 to 90 acted as donors. The J segment lost 6 bases and the V segment lost 9 bases, leaving 15 bases of the junction unmatched. Germline V gives CDR1 SGHRS, CDR2 YFSETQ. This CDR3 region has 17 residues. The chain recombines TRBV5-1 with TRBJ2-1, with 13 bases matching TRBD2. The sequencing input was blood. The receptor was derived from a woman older than 75 in good health. This CDR3 reads CATSRTSGGLLLNEQFF. The CDR3 nucleotides read TGCGCCACCTCCCGGACTAGCGGGGGCCTCCTCCTCAATGAGCAGTTCTTC. The complete variable domain, with remaining parts taken from reference TRBV5-1 and TRBJ2-1, reads KAGVTQTPRYLIKTRGQQVTLSCSPISGHRSVSWYQQTPGQGLQFLFEYFSETQRNKGNFPGRFSGRQFSNSRSEMNVSTLELGDSALYLCATSRTSGGLLLNEQFFGPGTRLTVL.